This is a list of T cell receptor beta chains from one sample in a study of beta chain features in type 1 diabetes. Repertoires were generated with immunoSEQ multiplex PCR, while TCRdb's copy carries only in-frame clones and drops some. This sample yields some 900,000 clones, of which 17% are seen a single time; about 0.025% belongs to the top ten. Sequenced input: naive CD4+ T cells from blood. The receptor set was obtained from a woman aged 18-29 years in good health. CDR3s include the opening cysteine and the closing phenylalanine or tryptophan. D genes are given only for firm matches. The size entry is marked missing in some rows and otherwise reads once, few, many or a size class.

CDR3 length: 15
J gene: TRBJ2-5
D gene: NA
V gene: TRBV4-2
clone size: few
CDR3 protein: CASSQDIKVQETQYF
CDR3 DNA: TGTGCCAGCAGCCAGGACATTAAGGTCCAAGAGACCCAGTACTTC

CDR3 length: 14
J gene: TRBJ1-2
D gene: NA
V gene: TRBV6-1
clone size: few
CDR3 protein: CASSPQGANYGYTF
CDR3 DNA: TGTGCCAGCAGTCCGCAGGGAGCTAACTATGGCTACACCTTC

CDR3 length: 15
J gene: TRBJ2-5
D gene: NA
V gene: TRBV28
clone size: NA
CDR3 protein: CASSKLDTKGETQYF
CDR3 DNA: TGTGCCAGCAGTAAGTTGGACACAAAAGGGGAGACCCAGTACTTC

CDR3 length: 14
J gene: TRBJ1-2
D gene: NA
V gene: TRBV5-1
clone size: NA
CDR3 protein: CASSLSSLTYGYTF
CDR3 DNA: TGCGCCAGCAGCTTGAGCTCGCTGACCTATGGCTACACCTTC

CDR3 length: 15
J gene: TRBJ2-2
D gene: NA
V gene: TRBV7-9
clone size: NA
CDR3 protein: CASSLAQPRSGELFF
CDR3 DNA: TGTGCCAGCAGCTTAGCACAGCCGAGGAGCGGGGAGCTGTTTTTT

CDR3 length: 12
J gene: TRBJ2-7
D gene: NA
V gene: TRBV18
clone size: NA
CDR3 protein: CASSAPDYEQYF
CDR3 DNA: TGTGCCAGCTCAGCCCCAGATTACGAGCAGTACTTC

CDR3 length: 16
J gene: TRBJ1-2
D gene: TRBD1
V gene: TRBV15
clone size: NA
CDR3 protein: CATSRGQGAFYSGYTF
CDR3 DNA: TGTGCCACCAGCAGAGGACAGGGGGCGTTCTATAGCGGCTACACCTTC

CDR3 length: 15
J gene: TRBJ2-3
D gene: NA
V gene: TRBV4-1
clone size: few
CDR3 protein: CASSQETMRTDTQYF
CDR3 DNA: TGCGCCAGCAGCCAAGAAACCATGAGAACAGATACGCAGTATTTT

CDR3 length: 15
J gene: TRBJ1-2
D gene: TRBD1
V gene: TRBV19
clone size: NA
CDR3 protein: CASSIIGTDLYGYTF
CDR3 DNA: TGTGCCAGTAGTATTATTGGGACAGACCTTTATGGCTACACCTTC

CDR3 length: 10
J gene: TRBJ2-1
D gene: NA
V gene: TRBV20-1
clone size: NA
CDR3 protein: CSANNNEQFF
CDR3 DNA: TGCAGTGCCAACAACAATGAGCAGTTCTTC

CDR3 length: 15
J gene: TRBJ1-5
D gene: NA
V gene: TRBV2
clone size: few
CDR3 protein: CASSFQERGNQPQHF
CDR3 DNA: TGTGCCAGCAGTTTCCAGGAGAGGGGCAATCAGCCCCAGCATTTT

CDR3 length: 13
J gene: TRBJ1-4
D gene: NA
V gene: TRBV14
clone size: NA
CDR3 protein: CASNGQPNEKLFF
CDR3 DNA: TGTGCCAGCAACGGACAGCCTAATGAAAAACTGTTTTTT

CDR3 length: 15
J gene: TRBJ2-4
D gene: TRBD1
V gene: TRBV19
clone size: NA
CDR3 protein: CASSIERQGSGIQYF
CDR3 DNA: TGTGCCAGTAGTATAGAGAGACAGGGAAGCGGCATTCAGTACTTC

CDR3 length: 11
J gene: TRBJ2-3
D gene: NA
V gene: TRBV29-1
clone size: few
CDR3 protein: CSANLAWTQYF
CDR3 DNA: TGCAGTGCCAACTTAGCTTGGACGCAGTATTTT

CDR3 length: 10
J gene: TRBJ2-3
D gene: NA
V gene: TRBV20-1
clone size: NA
CDR3 protein: CSASNRTQYF
CDR3 DNA: TGCAGTGCTTCGAACAGGACGCAGTATTTT

CDR3 length: 15
J gene: TRBJ2-7
D gene: TRBD1
V gene: TRBV29-1
clone size: few
CDR3 protein: CSVVGEGAPVYEQYF
CDR3 DNA: TGCAGCGTTGTTGGCGAGGGGGCGCCTGTCTACGAGCAGTACTTC

CDR3 length: 15
J gene: TRBJ2-2
D gene: TRBD2
V gene: TRBV2
clone size: few
CDR3 protein: CASSVTSGGTGELFF
CDR3 DNA: TGTGCCAGCAGTGTGACTAGCGGGGGGACCGGGGAGCTGTTTTTT

CDR3 length: 15
J gene: TRBJ2-2
D gene: TRBD1
V gene: TRBV18
clone size: few
CDR3 protein: CASSPNRDSSGELFF
CDR3 DNA: TGTGCCAGCTCACCGAACCGGGACAGCTCCGGGGAGCTGTTTTTT

CDR3 length: 13
J gene: TRBJ1-5
D gene: NA
V gene: TRBV6-5
clone size: few
CDR3 protein: CASSSLGIQPQHF
CDR3 DNA: TGTGCCAGCAGTTCCCTCGGGATCCAGCCCCAGCATTTT

CDR3 length: 14
J gene: TRBJ2-1
D gene: NA
V gene: TRBV15
clone size: NA
CDR3 protein: CATSRVLGYPPIFF
CDR3 DNA: TGTGCCACCAGCAGAGTGCTTGGCTACCCCCCCATTTTCTTC

CDR3 length: 17
J gene: TRBJ2-5
D gene: NA
V gene: TRBV10-3
clone size: few
CDR3 protein: CAISSQGRPGTRETQYF
CDR3 DNA: TGTGCCATCAGCTCCCAGGGGCGCCCCGGTACCAGAGAGACCCAGTACTTC

CDR3 length: 16
J gene: TRBJ2-3
D gene: TRBD2
V gene: TRBV5-4
clone size: NA
CDR3 protein: CASSSKAGVRGDTQYF
CDR3 DNA: TGTGCCAGCAGCTCGAAAGCGGGAGTGAGGGGAGATACGCAGTATTTT

CDR3 length: 16
J gene: TRBJ1-2
D gene: TRBD1
V gene: TRBV5-1
clone size: NA
CDR3 protein: CASSLGDGTGLSGYTF
CDR3 DNA: TGCGCCAGCAGCTTGGGGGACGGGACAGGGCTCTCTGGCTACACCTTC

CDR3 length: 13
J gene: TRBJ2-5
D gene: TRBD1
V gene: TRBV27
clone size: NA
CDR3 protein: CASRRTGLETQYF
CDR3 DNA: TGTGCCAGCAGGAGGACAGGGCTAGAGACCCAGTACTTC

CDR3 length: 16
J gene: TRBJ1-5
D gene: NA
V gene: TRBV6-5
clone size: NA
CDR3 protein: CASSSSGPYSNQPQHF
CDR3 DNA: TGTGCCAGCAGTTCTAGCGGGCCGTATAGCAATCAGCCCCAGCATTTT

CDR3 length: 13
J gene: TRBJ2-1
D gene: NA
V gene: TRBV4-3
clone size: NA
CDR3 protein: CASSQDVGNEQFF
CDR3 DNA: TGCGCCAGCAGCCAAGACGTAGGGAATGAGCAGTTCTTC

CDR3 length: 13
J gene: TRBJ1-1
D gene: NA
V gene: TRBV10-2
clone size: NA
CDR3 protein: CASSDRGNTEAFF
CDR3 DNA: TGCGCCAGCAGTGACAGGGGGAACACTGAAGCTTTCTTT

CDR3 length: 15
J gene: TRBJ2-1
D gene: TRBD1
V gene: TRBV9
clone size: few
CDR3 protein: CASSVVGTERNEQFF
CDR3 DNA: TGTGCCAGCAGCGTAGTCGGGACAGAGAGAAATGAGCAGTTCTTC

CDR3 length: 16
J gene: TRBJ2-7
D gene: TRBD2
V gene: TRBV15
clone size: few
CDR3 protein: CATSRDPLAGTYEQYF
CDR3 DNA: TGTGCCACCAGCAGAGATCCCCTAGCGGGAACCTACGAGCAGTACTTC

CDR3 length: 12
J gene: TRBJ2-7
D gene: NA
V gene: TRBV7-2
clone size: few
CDR3 protein: CASSPLTPEQYF
CDR3 DNA: TGTGCCAGCAGCCCCCTTACCCCCGAGCAGTACTTC

CDR3 length: 16
J gene: TRBJ2-7
D gene: TRBD1
V gene: TRBV6-5
clone size: NA
CDR3 protein: CASSYGEGQATYEQYF
CDR3 DNA: TGTGCCAGCAGTTACGGTGAGGGACAGGCTACCTACGAGCAGTACTTC

CDR3 length: 14
J gene: TRBJ2-5
D gene: NA
V gene: TRBV6-5
clone size: NA
CDR3 protein: CASSYATHQETQYF
CDR3 DNA: TGTGCCAGCAGTTACGCTACTCATCAAGAGACCCAGTACTTC

CDR3 length: 17
J gene: TRBJ2-7
D gene: TRBD1
V gene: TRBV27
clone size: few
CDR3 protein: CASSASRTGVGIPEQYF
CDR3 DNA: TGTGCCAGCAGTGCCTCACGGACAGGGGTGGGTATTCCGGAGCAGTACTTC

CDR3 length: 12
J gene: TRBJ2-5
D gene: NA
V gene: TRBV6-5
clone size: few
CDR3 protein: CASSSTPGTQYF
CDR3 DNA: TGTGCCAGCAGCTCTACACCCGGGACCCAGTACTTC

CDR3 length: 11
J gene: TRBJ2-5
D gene: NA
V gene: TRBV5-4
clone size: few
CDR3 protein: CASSLDRIQYF
CDR3 DNA: TGTGCCAGCAGCTTGGATCGGATCCAGTACTTC

CDR3 length: 15
J gene: TRBJ2-7
D gene: TRBD1
V gene: TRBV14
clone size: NA
CDR3 protein: CASSHSGGAAYEQYF
CDR3 DNA: TGTGCCAGCAGCCACTCAGGGGGCGCCGCCTACGAGCAGTACTTC

CDR3 length: 12
J gene: TRBJ1-2
D gene: NA
V gene: TRBV29-1
clone size: few
CDR3 protein: CSVSGENYGYTF
CDR3 DNA: TGCAGCGTTTCTGGGGAGAACTATGGCTACACCTTC

CDR3 length: 15
J gene: TRBJ2-3
D gene: NA
V gene: TRBV5-4
clone size: few
CDR3 protein: CASTMARAPVDTQYF
CDR3 DNA: TGTGCCAGCACCATGGCGCGGGCCCCCGTGGATACGCAGTATTTT

CDR3 length: 16
J gene: TRBJ2-3
D gene: NA
V gene: TRBV7-2
clone size: NA
CDR3 protein: CASSLERGWSTDTQYF
CDR3 DNA: TGTGCCAGCAGCTTAGAAAGGGGGTGGAGCACAGATACGCAGTATTTT

CDR3 length: 14
J gene: TRBJ1-1
D gene: NA
V gene: TRBV5-1
clone size: NA
CDR3 protein: CASSPSGSYTEAFF
CDR3 DNA: TGCGCCAGCAGCCCCTCAGGCAGCTACACTGAAGCTTTCTTT

CDR3 length: 18
J gene: TRBJ2-1
D gene: TRBD2
V gene: TRBV5-4
clone size: NA
CDR3 protein: CASSSEQREGPIYNEQFF
CDR3 DNA: TGTGCCAGCAGCTCGGAACAGCGGGAGGGCCCTATTTACAATGAGCAGTTCTTC

CDR3 length: 12
J gene: TRBJ1-2
D gene: TRBD1
V gene: TRBV28
clone size: NA
CDR3 protein: CASSLQGNGYTF
CDR3 DNA: TGTGCCAGCAGTCTACAGGGGAATGGCTACACCTTC

CDR3 length: 15
J gene: TRBJ1-3
D gene: NA
V gene: TRBV4-2
clone size: once
CDR3 protein: CASSQVSDLGASIYF
CDR3 DNA: TGTGCCAGCAGCCAAGTTTCGGATTTAGGTGCTTCCATATATTTT

CDR3 length: 12
J gene: TRBJ2-2
D gene: NA
V gene: TRBV2
clone size: few
CDR3 protein: CASSTNTGELFF
CDR3 DNA: TGTGCCAGCAGTACAAACACCGGGGAGCTGTTTTTT

CDR3 length: 16
J gene: TRBJ1-5
D gene: NA
V gene: TRBV6-6
clone size: few
CDR3 protein: CASSITELRSNQPQHF
CDR3 DNA: TGTGCCAGCAGTATCACTGAGCTACGAAGCAATCAGCCCCAGCATTTT

CDR3 length: 13
J gene: TRBJ1-2
D gene: NA
V gene: TRBV18
clone size: few
CDR3 protein: CASSPRDNYGYTF
CDR3 DNA: TGTGCCAGCTCACCCCGGGACAACTATGGCTACACCTTC

CDR3 length: 13
J gene: TRBJ2-2
D gene: NA
V gene: TRBV15
clone size: NA
CDR3 protein: CATSTINTGELFF
CDR3 DNA: TGTGCCACCAGCACTATTAACACCGGGGAGCTGTTTTTT

CDR3 length: 11
J gene: TRBJ2-1
D gene: NA
V gene: TRBV20-1
clone size: few
CDR3 protein: CSASQGNEQFF
CDR3 DNA: TGCAGTGCTAGTCAAGGGAATGAGCAGTTCTTC

CDR3 length: 13
J gene: TRBJ1-2
D gene: NA
V gene: TRBV28
clone size: NA
CDR3 protein: CASSLTPNYGYTF
CDR3 DNA: TGTGCCAGCAGTCTCACACCAAACTATGGCTACACCTTC

CDR3 length: 14
J gene: TRBJ2-1
D gene: NA
V gene: TRBV2
clone size: few
CDR3 protein: CASSVRPAEDEQFF
CDR3 DNA: TGTGCCAGCAGTGTTCGCCCTGCGGAGGATGAGCAGTTCTTC

CDR3 length: 22
J gene: TRBJ2-1
D gene: TRBD2
V gene: TRBV27
clone size: NA
CDR3 protein: CASSTRRTSGSPHPTAYNEQFF
CDR3 DNA: TGTGCCAGCAGCACCCGACGGACTAGCGGGAGTCCCCACCCGACCGCTTACAATGAGCAGTTCTTC

CDR3 length: 14
J gene: TRBJ1-1
D gene: NA
V gene: TRBV9
clone size: NA
CDR3 protein: CASSSHRDNTEAFF
CDR3 DNA: TGTGCCAGCAGCTCCCACAGGGATAACACTGAAGCTTTCTTT

CDR3 length: 17
J gene: TRBJ1-1
D gene: TRBD1
V gene: TRBV19
clone size: few
CDR3 protein: CASSFPPGTGVNTEAFF
CDR3 DNA: TGTGCCAGTAGTTTCCCCCCCGGGACAGGGGTGAACACTGAAGCTTTCTTT

CDR3 length: 19
J gene: TRBJ2-3
D gene: TRBD2
V gene: TRBV19
clone size: NA
CDR3 protein: CASSRRGGTTALFTDTQYF
CDR3 DNA: TGTGCCAGTAGCCGTCGGGGGGGAACGACAGCCCTATTCACAGATACGCAGTATTTT

CDR3 length: 15
J gene: TRBJ2-1
D gene: TRBD1
V gene: TRBV10-3
clone size: many
CDR3 protein: CAITGDRATYNEQFF
CDR3 DNA: TGTGCCATCACTGGTGACAGGGCAACCTACAATGAGCAGTTCTTC

CDR3 length: 13
J gene: TRBJ2-3
D gene: NA
V gene: TRBV29-1
clone size: few
CDR3 protein: CSAPGVTGDTQYF
CDR3 DNA: TGCAGCGCCCCAGGGGTTACGGGAGATACGCAGTATTTT

CDR3 length: 15
J gene: TRBJ2-5
D gene: NA
V gene: TRBV7-8
clone size: NA
CDR3 protein: CASSLYSGVGETQYF
CDR3 DNA: TGTGCCAGCAGCTTATATTCGGGAGTAGGAGAGACCCAGTACTTC

CDR3 length: 17
J gene: TRBJ2-1
D gene: NA
V gene: TRBV4-3
clone size: few
CDR3 protein: CASSPRGSGISYNEQFF
CDR3 DNA: TGCGCCAGCAGCCCCAGGGGAAGCGGGATATCCTACAATGAGCAGTTCTTC

CDR3 length: 15
J gene: TRBJ2-7
D gene: TRBD2
V gene: TRBV7-6
clone size: few
CDR3 protein: CASSPKTNTGGEQYF
CDR3 DNA: TGTGCCAGCAGCCCGAAGACAAACACGGGAGGCGAGCAGTACTTC